The 31 T cell receptor beta chains below all came from one sample that was sequenced in a study of CD8+ T cells in alopecia areata. Reverse transcription of extracted RNA yielded cDNA, which provided the sequencing template. Measured with immunoSEQ multiplex PCR; TCRdb has only the in-frame clones, and not every one. The repertoire holds more than 150,000 clones, with about 51% as singletons. The material was CD8+ T cells sorted from blood, obtained at week 0. The receptors were gathered from a human donor with alopecia areata.

The J gene is TRBJ2-3, the V gene TRBV13; the match to TRBD1 covers 7 bases. CDR3 length: 13 residues. Trimming removed 8 bases from V and 4 bases from J; junction bases left unmatched: 6. Germline V gives CDR1 PRHDT, CDR2 FYEKMQ (reference sequence). CDR3 bases: TGTGCCAGCCAGACAGGGACCTCAGATACGCAGTATTTT. It codes for CASQTGTSDTQYF.

This chain links TRBV11-2 with TRBJ2-1; 7 bases map to TRBD1. This CDR3 spans 14 amino acids. Trimming cost V 5 bases and J 5 bases; bases outside gene matches: 6. Germline CDR1 reads SGHAT; CDR2 reads FQNNGV. The CDR3 DNA is TGTGCCAGCAGCCCTCTGGGACAGCACAATGAGCAGTTCTTC. Amino acid sequence: CASSPLGQHNEQFF. The complete variable domain, with remaining parts taken from reference TRBV11-2 and TRBJ2-1, reads EAGVAQSPRYKIIEKRQSVAFWCNPISGHATLYWYQQILGQGPKLLIQFQNNGVVDDSQLPKDRFSAERLKGVDSTLKIQPAKLEDSAVYLCASSPLGQHNEQFFGPGTRLTVL.

The chain joins TRBV29-1 to TRBJ1-2; possible D gene TRBD1, 6 bases. The germline V and J ends were trimmed by 6 bases and 3 bases, with 17 bases remaining between them. The germline V gene encodes CDR1 SQVTM and CDR2 ANQGSEA. The CDR3 extends over 14 amino acids. In DNA, the CDR3 is TGCAGCGTCTGGGACACCCTGGAGGACTATGGCTACACCTTC. Translating it yields CSVWDTLEDYGYTF.

The chain is built from TRBV27 and TRBJ2-1; D ambiguous. Germline V gene sequence: CDR1 MNHEY, CDR2 SMNVEV (reference sequence). With 5 bases removed from V and 8 bases from J, the gap between germline ends came to 7 bases. The CDR3 covers 11 residues. CDR3 residues: CASSLFDEQFF. CDR3 sequence (DNA): TGTGCCAGCAGTCTCTTCGATGAGCAGTTCTTC.

The sample holds one count of this clone. The chain uses TRBV5-6 and TRBJ1-2, with unresolved D. This CDR3 has 13 amino acids. Germline CDR1 SGHDT, CDR2 YYEEEE. V gave up 0 bases and J gave up 7 bases, with 10 bases separating them. CDR3 residues: CASSLDGDSGYTF. The CDR3 bases are TGTGCCAGCAGCTTGGACGGCGATAGTGGCTACACCTTC.

This chain links TRBV7-9 with TRBJ1-1; 7 nucleotides align to TRBD1. V shed 4 bases and J 5 bases; nucleotides not matched to a gene: 4. CDR1 and CDR2 from the germline V gene are SEHNR and FQNEAQ (reference sequence). CDR3 length: 13 residues. The CDR3 region is CASSYRTGTEAFF. The CDR3 nucleotides read TGTGCCAGCAGCTACCGGACAGGTACTGAAGCTTTCTTT. Filled out from reference TRBV7-9 and TRBJ1-1, the complete variable domain reads DTGVSQNPRHKITKRGQNVTFRCDPISEHNRLYWYRQTLGQGPEFLTYFQNEAQLEKSRLLSDRFSAERPKGSFSTLEIQRTEQGDSAMYLCASSYRTGTEAFFGQGTRLTVV.

The rearrangement joins TRBV7-9 to TRBJ1-1; D is unclear. Germline V CDR1 and CDR2: SEHNR, FQNEAQ (reference sequence). The ends were cut back, 6 bases at V and 1 base at J, with 9 bases in the middle. The CDR3 covers 13 residues. This chain's CDR3 is CASRATTNTEAFF. DNA for the CDR3: TGTGCCAGCAGGGCAACAACGAACACTGAAGCTTTCTTT.

The V gene is TRBV11-2, the J gene TRBJ2-2; no reliable D call. The germline CDR1 and CDR2 sequences are SGHAT and FQNNGV. V was shortened by 5 bases and J by 2 bases, with 9 bases between the two germline ends. The CDR3 spans 14 residues. The CDR3 DNA reads TGTGCCAGCAGCCCCCCCGCTAACACCGGGGAGCTGTTTTTT. The encoded protein is CASSPPANTGELFF.

The chain couples TRBV30 to TRBJ1-1; a possible D gene is TRBD1 (6 bases). This CDR3 contains 13 residues. Germline loops: CDR1 GTSNPN, CDR2 SVGIG (reference sequence). The V end was cut by 4 bases, the J end by 4 bases, with 13 bases between. This CDR3 is CAWTEGGITEAFF. The CDR3 DNA follows: TGTGCCTGGACCGAGGGGGGAATCACTGAAGCTTTCTTT.

V is TRBV11-2 and J is TRBJ2-1; weak D call: TRBD2 (5 bases). Trimming left V 3 bases short and J 10 bases short, with 7 bases between. The CDR3 is 11 residues long. CDR1 and CDR2 (germline): SGHAT, FQNNGV. This chain's CDR3 is CASSFGGEQFF. The CDR3 DNA reads as TGTGCCAGCAGCTTCGGAGGCGAGCAGTTCTTC.

The CDR3 here is CASSLPKTGSEAFF. The CDR3 nucleotides are TGTGCCAGCAGCTTACCTAAGACAGGGTCTGAAGCTTTCTTT. J is TRBJ1-1 and V is TRBV7-9; 7 bases match TRBD1. There are 14 residues in the CDR3. The trim removed 2 bases at V and 6 bases at J, leaving 6 bases unmatched. Per the germline V gene, CDR1 is SEHNR and CDR2 is FQNEAQ (reference sequence).

The chain links TRBV10-3 to TRBJ2-5; either TRBD1 or TRBD2 may fit D (5 bases each). V was cut by 11 bases and J by 1 base, with 17 bases left in between. Germline values: CDR1 ENHRY, CDR2 SYGVKD. The CDR3 runs 14 residues. CDR3 in amino acids: CAVAAIGGQETQYF. CDR3 coding DNA: TGTGCCGTCGCTGCCATTGGGGGCCAAGAGACCCAGTACTTC.

This rearrangement joins TRBV4-3 to TRBJ1-5; no clear D. This CDR3 is built from 14 residues. The germline V and J ends were trimmed by 0 bases and 5 bases, with 8 bases remaining between them. Germline V gene lookup returns CDR1 LGHNA and CDR2 YSLEER. CDR3 DNA sequence: TGCGCCAGCAGCCAAGATCTTGGGGATCAGCCCCAGCATTTT. Protein: CASSQDLGDQPQHF.

V gene TRBV5-1 combines with J gene TRBJ1-1; TRBD1 agrees at 10 bases. V lost 4 bases and J lost 3; bases outside the gene matches: 6. Germline CDR1 and CDR2: SGHRS and YFSETQ. The CDR3 consists of 15 residues. CDR3 sequence reads: CASSRGTGDHTEAFF. The CDR3 region has the DNA TGCGCCAGCAGCCGGGGGACAGGGGATCACACTGAAGCTTTCTTT.

The chain uses TRBV5-6 and TRBJ2-7; perhaps TRBD1 as D (6 bases). Germline values: CDR1 SGHDT, CDR2 YYEEEE. There are 16 residues in the CDR3. Trimming pared 3 bases from V and 5 bases from J, leaving 21 bases between. CDR3: CASSSLTARGTHEQYF. The CDR3 DNA reads TGTGCCAGCAGCTCCCTTACCGCCAGGGGAACCCACGAGCAGTACTTC.

The chain combines TRBV29-1 with TRBJ1-2, with 7 bases that match TRBD1. The germline V gene encodes CDR1 SQVTM and CDR2 ANQGSEA. The CDR3 sequence is 11 residues long. With V trimmed by 1 base and J by 8 bases, 1 base remained unmatched. The chain's CDR3 is CSVEGTGGYTF. CDR3 DNA sequence: TGCAGCGTTGAAGGGACAGGAGGCTACACCTTC.

The genes are TRBV5-6 and TRBJ2-1, with 12 bases fitting TRBD2. Germline V lookup: CDR1 SGHDT, CDR2 YYEEEE. The V segment lost 4 bases and the J segment 1 base; nucleotides outside the gene matches: 6. CDR3 length: 17 residues. The CDR3 protein is CASSPLGTSGSYNEQFF. The DNA of the CDR3 is TGTGCCAGCAGCCCCCTAGGGACTAGCGGGTCCTACAATGAGCAGTTCTTC.

This clone was detected only a few times. The V and J genes are TRBV6-6 and TRBJ2-3, with a weak D call TRBD1 (6 bases). Trimming left V 5 bases short and J 1 base short, with 10 bases between. CDR1 is MNHNY, CDR2 SVGAGI, per germline (reference sequence). CDR3 length: 14 residues. The CDR3 is CASSPRQGTDTQYF. DNA of the CDR3: TGTGCCAGCAGTCCACGACAGGGCACAGATACGCAGTATTTT.

This clone was picked up a small number of times. This chain links TRBV5-6 with TRBJ2-7, with a possible D match to TRBD1 (6 bases). The CDR3 runs to 14 residues. The germline gives CDR1 SGHDT, CDR2 YYEEEE. Trimming stripped 1 base from V and 5 bases from J, with 13 bases between. The CDR3 region is CASSLSQGINEQYF. The CDR3 region has the DNA TGTGCCAGCAGCTTGTCGCAGGGGATAAACGAGCAGTACTTC.

This chain joins TRBV14 and TRBJ1-4; TRBD1 aligns across 9 bases. The CDR3 extends over 15 amino acids. Germline V gene sequence: CDR1 SGHDN, CDR2 FVKESK. Germline trimming cut 1 base from V and 7 bases from J; bases unmatched to any gene: 4. CDR3 coding DNA: TGTGCCAGCAGCCAAGCCGGGACAGGGAGTGAAAAACTGTTTTTT. Translating gives CASSQAGTGSEKLFF.

This chain links TRBV7-2 with TRBJ1-6; D gene ambiguous. The CDR3 covers 14 residues. CDR1 SGHTA and CDR2 FQGNSA come from the germline V gene. Trimming removed 1 base from V and 10 bases from J, with 11 bases in between. The CDR3 coding sequence is TGTGCCAGCAGCTTAGTATCGGTATCCTCACCCCTCCACTTT. Protein product: CASSLVSVSSPLHF. The variable domain in full, completed from reference TRBV7-2 and TRBJ1-6, reads GAGVSQSPSNKVTEKGKDVELRCDPISGHTALYWYRQSLGQGLEFLIYFQGNSAPDKSGLPSDRFSAERTGGSVSTLTIQRTQQEDSAVYLCASSLVSVSSPLHFGNGTRLTVT.

To note about this clone: The sample carries other DNA sequences with the same CDR3. The V gene is TRBV30, the J gene TRBJ2-7, with 8 bases aligning to TRBD1. Germline CDR1 is GTSNPN and CDR2 is SVGIG (reference sequence). The ends lost 2 bases at V and 3 bases at J; junction bases unmatched: 3. This CDR3 has 13 residues. CDR3: CAWSPGQGYEQYF. The CDR3 DNA is TGTGCCTGGAGTCCAGGACAGGGCTACGAGCAGTACTTC.

The rearrangement uses TRBV7-9 and TRBJ2-3; TRBD1 might be the D (6 bases). Germline V CDR1 and CDR2: SEHNR, FQNEAQ (reference sequence). V was cut by 4 bases and J by 2 bases, with 13 bases left in between. The CDR3 extends over 15 amino acids. DNA for the CDR3: TGTGCCAGCAGCTCAGCCCGGGACAACACAGATACGCAGTATTTT. It is translated as CASSSARDNTDTQYF.

This clone was detected only a few times. V and J are TRBV29-1 and TRBJ2-7; the match to TRBD1 covers 9 bases. Germline V lookup: CDR1 SQVTM, CDR2 ANQGSEA. The V and J ends lost 5 bases and 3 bases, in that order; junction bases with no gene match: 5. The CDR3 spans 13 residues. The CDR3 here is CSVTGGSGYEQYF. The CDR3 nucleotides read TGCAGCGTTACAGGGGGCAGTGGCTACGAGCAGTACTTC.

This clone was seen a handful of times. This chain uses TRBV5-4 with TRBJ1-5; the D gene is possibly TRBD1 (6 bases). This CDR3 has 13 amino acids. Trimming took 2 bases from V and 5 from J, leaving 8 bases between them. The germline gives CDR1 SGHNT, CDR2 YYREEE (reference sequence). Here the CDR3 DNA reads TGTGCCAGCAGCTTACAGGGAGATCAGCCCCAGCATTTT. Translation: CASSLQGDQPQHF.

This chain joins TRBV19 and TRBJ1-1; 7 bases agree with TRBD1. The germline V gene encodes CDR1 LNHDA and CDR2 SQIVND (reference sequence). Trimming removed 5 bases from V and 4 bases from J; junction bases left unmatched: 7. The CDR3 contains 14 residues. The chain's CDR3 is CASSEQGSVTEAFF. CDR3 nucleotide sequence: TGTGCCAGTAGTGAACAGGGGAGCGTCACTGAAGCTTTCTTT.

The genes are TRBV30 and TRBJ2-7, with TRBD1 matching 11 bases. J gave up 4 bases and V 2 bases, and 7 bases lay outside the gene matches. The CDR3 spans 15 residues. Germline CDR1 GTSNPN, CDR2 SVGIG (reference sequence). The CDR3 sequence: CAWSPSRDRGYEQYF. CDR3 DNA: TGTGCCTGGAGTCCTTCTAGGGACAGGGGGTACGAGCAGTACTTC.

The chain is built from TRBV4-3 and TRBJ1-1; D gene ambiguous. Germline V gene data show CDR1 as LGHNA and CDR2 as YSLEER. Trimming took off 3 bases at V and 4 bases at J, with 12 bases between the two ends. The CDR3 extends over 14 amino acids. This CDR3 reads CASSHGGRTTEAFF. In DNA form, the CDR3 reads TGCGCCAGCAGCCACGGCGGGAGGACCACTGAAGCTTTCTTT.

The chain uses TRBV4-3 and TRBJ2-3, with D uncertain. The V gene lost 0 bases and the J gene lost 6 bases, with 19 bases spanning the gap. This CDR3 has 17 residues. CDR1 and CDR2 (germline): LGHNA, YSLEER. Written as DNA, the CDR3 is TGCGCCAGCAGCCAAGATCAACAGTCCCTAGTGGATGATACGCAGTATTTT. It translates to CASSQDQQSLVDDTQYF.

This rearrangement joins TRBV29-1 to TRBJ1-2, with D maybe TRBD1 (5 bases). CDR1 is SQVTM and CDR2 is ANQGSEA in the germline V gene. Trimming removed 4 bases at V and 5 bases at J, with 11 bases between. This CDR3 spans 12 amino acids. The CDR3 region is CSVVREGYGYTF. CDR3 in DNA: TGCAGCGTTGTTCGTGAGGGGTATGGCTACACCTTC.

The gene calls are TRBV11-2 and TRBJ1-2, with a possible D match to TRBD1 (5 bases). The CDR3 is 13 residues long. The germline V gene encodes CDR1 SGHAT and CDR2 FQNNGV. Trimming took off 2 bases at V and 8 bases at J, with 12 bases between the two ends. The CDR3 loop reads CASSLSPGDGYTF. CDR3 sequence (DNA): TGTGCCAGCAGCTTAAGCCCGGGGGACGGCTACACCTTC.